What follows are 29 T cell receptor beta chains derived from one specimen sequenced in a study of blood T cell repertoires in COVID-19. The repertoire was sequenced with immunoSEQ multiplex PCR; TCRdb's copy has only in-frame clones and lacks some. The sample carries roughly 80,000 clones, 88% recorded once. Sequenced sample: peripheral blood. The receptors derive from a woman older than 75 with acute or convalescent COVID-19.

The chain carries TRBV29-1 and TRBJ2-5; 8 nucleotides agree with TRBD2. Losses at the gene ends were 6 bases for V and 7 bases for J; bases not matched to a gene: 7. CDR3 length equals 12 residues. Germline-derived CDR1 and CDR2 are SQVTM and ANQGSEA. The CDR3 nucleotides read TGCAGCGTGGATCGGGGGGGGGTGACCCAGTACTTC. It specifies CSVDRGGVTQYF.

This clone was seen just once. The V and J genes are TRBV5-4 and TRBJ2-1, with TRBD2 matching over 8 bases. Germline trimming cut 4 bases from V and 5 bases from J; bases unmatched to any gene: 5. CDR1 is SGHNT and CDR2 is YYREEE in the germline V gene (reference sequence). This CDR3 contains 14 residues. CDR3 sequence (DNA): TGTGCCAGCAGCCCCCCGGGGGGGGACAATGAGCAGTTCTTC. This gives the protein CASSPPGGDNEQFF.

V is TRBV7-9 and J is TRBJ2-3; 8 nucleotides align to TRBD1. Germline V gives CDR1 SEHNR, CDR2 FQNEAQ (reference sequence). This CDR3 spans 15 amino acids. Trimming cost V 4 bases and J 3 bases; bases outside gene matches: 6. This CDR3 reads CASSSQGALTDTQYF. In DNA form, the CDR3 reads TGTGCCAGCAGCTCCCAGGGGGCGCTGACAGATACGCAGTATTTT.

The gene calls are TRBV13 and TRBJ1-6; D might be TRBD1 (6 bases). V lost 5 bases, J lost 9 bases, and 11 bases lay in between. CDR1 and CDR2 from the germline V gene are PRHDT and FYEKMQ (reference sequence). This CDR3 is 13 amino acids long. CDR3 bases: TGTGCCAGCAGCCCCTACAGGGCTTCACCCCTCCACTTT. Its protein is CASSPYRASPLHF.

V and J are TRBV5-1 and TRBJ1-5; TRBD1 matches at 11 bases. The CDR3 loop spans 15 amino acids. The germline V gene has CDR1 SGHRS and CDR2 YFSETQ. The V gene end was trimmed by 4 bases and the J gene end by 5 bases; junction bases not matched to a gene: 5. The DNA of the CDR3 is TGCGCCAGCAGCAAGGGACAGGGGGGTGATCAGCCCCAGCATTTT. Translating it yields CASSKGQGGDQPQHF.

The genes are TRBV3-1 (or the pseudogene TRBV3-2) and TRBJ2-1; 13 bases line up with TRBD2. The CDR3 contains 17 residues. After removal of 0 bases from V and 9 bases from J, the junction contained 8 bases not matched to a gene. CDR1 is LGHDT and CDR2 is YNNKEL in the germline V gene (reference sequence). CDR3 sequence reads: CASSQDFRTSGSVEQFF. CDR3 in DNA: TGTGCCAGCAGCCAAGACTTCCGGACTAGCGGGAGTGTTGAGCAGTTCTTC.

J is TRBJ2-2 and V is TRBV6-2 or TRBV6-3; 10 bases map to TRBD2. The V and J ends lost 2 bases and 7 bases, in that order; junction bases with no gene match: 13. There are 18 residues in the CDR3. Germline V gene data show CDR1 as MNHEY and CDR2 as SVGEGT. The CDR3 sequence: CASSYKRSSGGSHGELFF. CDR3 DNA sequence: TGTGCCAGCAGTTACAAGCGGAGTAGCGGGGGGTCTCACGGGGAGCTGTTTTTT.

The chain has TRBV5-1 and TRBJ2-1; 9 bases fit TRBD2. Germline CDR1 SGHRS, CDR2 YFSETQ. This CDR3 comprises 16 residues. V lost 4 bases and J lost 0; bases outside the gene matches: 5. The CDR3 DNA is TGCGCCAGCAGCCTAGCGGGACAAACCTCCTACAATGAGCAGTTCTTC. It is translated as CASSLAGQTSYNEQFF. Based on the CDR3 plus reference TRBV5-1 and TRBJ2-1, the full variable domain is KAGVTQTPRYLIKTRGQQVTLSCSPISGHRSVSWYQQTPGQGLQFLFEYFSETQRNKGNFPGRFSGRQFSNSRSEMNVSTLELGDSALYLCASSLAGQTSYNEQFFGPGTRLTVL.

V and J are TRBV14 and TRBJ1-3; D is undetermined. This CDR3 contains 16 residues. With 4 bases removed from V and 5 bases from J, the gap between germline ends came to 18 bases. The V gene's germline CDR1 is SGHDN and CDR2 FVKESK. The CDR3 region is CASSPAGQESRNTIYF. As DNA, the CDR3 is TGTGCCAGCAGCCCTGCCGGTCAAGAAAGCCGAAACACCATATATTTT. The full variable domain, rest sourced from reference TRBV14 and TRBJ1-3, is EAGVTQFPSHSVIEKGQTVTLRCDPISGHDNLYWYRRVMGKEIKFLLHFVKESKQDESGMPNNRFLAERTGGTYSTLKVQPAELEDSGVYFCASSPAGQESRNTIYFGEGSWLTVV.

The rearrangement uses TRBV7-9 and TRBJ2-4; 9 bases fit TRBD1. The junction had 8 bases not matched to a gene; V was cut back by 5 bases and J by 3 bases. The CDR3 contains 16 residues. Germline V gene sequence: CDR1 SEHNR, CDR2 FQNEAQ (reference sequence). CDR3 bases: TGTGCCAGCAGCCAAGGACAGGGGCTTGGCAAAAACATTCAGTACTTC. Translated, it gives CASSQGQGLGKNIQYF. The full variable domain, with the rest looked up from reference TRBV7-9 and TRBJ2-4, is DTGVSQNPRHKITKRGQNVTFRCDPISEHNRLYWYRQTLGQGPEFLTYFQNEAQLEKSRLLSDRFSAERPKGSFSTLEIQRTEQGDSAMYLCASSQGQGLGKNIQYFGAGTRLSVL.

This clone was counted only a few times. The chain uses TRBV19 and TRBJ2-2; TRBD1 matches at 8 bases. The V gene end was trimmed by 6 bases and the J gene end by 0 bases; junction bases not matched to a gene: 6. The CDR3 length is 16 residues. Germline CDR1 is LNHDA and CDR2 is SQIVND (reference sequence). DNA for the CDR3: TGTGCCAGTAGGAAATCACAGGGGGCGAACACCGGGGAGCTGTTTTTT. The encoded protein is CASRKSQGANTGELFF.

The chain recombines TRBV5-1 with TRBJ2-5; TRBD2 might be the D (6 bases). The CDR3 runs to 13 residues. CDR1 is SGHRS and CDR2 is YFSETQ in the germline V gene. The V end was cut by 3 bases, the J end by 4 bases, with 10 bases between. The CDR3 nucleotides read TGCGCCAGCAGCTCCGTTAGCGGAGAGACCCAGTACTTC. It codes for CASSSVSGETQYF. The whole variable domain, filled in from reference TRBV5-1 and TRBJ2-5, reads KAGVTQTPRYLIKTRGQQVTLSCSPISGHRSVSWYQQTPGQGLQFLFEYFSETQRNKGNFPGRFSGRQFSNSRSEMNVSTLELGDSALYLCASSSVSGETQYFGPGTRLLVL.

The chain combines TRBV5-1 with TRBJ2-7, with D unresolved. This CDR3 has 12 residues. In germline, CDR1 is SGHRS, CDR2 YFSETQ. The V gene lost 0 bases and the J gene lost 6 bases, with 7 bases spanning the gap. CDR3 region: CASSLASGEQYF. The CDR3, as DNA: TGCGCCAGCAGCTTGGCTAGTGGCGAGCAGTACTTC. Full variable domain (outside the CDR3, taken from reference TRBV5-1 and TRBJ2-7): KAGVTQTPRYLIKTRGQQVTLSCSPISGHRSVSWYQQTPGQGLQFLFEYFSETQRNKGNFPGRFSGRQFSNSRSEMNVSTLELGDSALYLCASSLASGEQYFGPGTRLTVT.

This chain connects TRBV9 to TRBJ2-3, with 7 positions matching TRBD2. The CDR3 has 13 amino acids. Germline lookup yields CDR1 SGDLS and CDR2 YYNGEE. With 4 bases clipped from V and 7 bases from J, the junction kept 6 bases outside the gene matches. The CDR3 DNA sequence: TGTGCCAGCAGCACCCTAGCGGAGTATACGCAGTATTTT. It specifies CASSTLAEYTQYF. The entire variable domain, with the rest obtained from reference TRBV9 and TRBJ2-3, is as follows: DSGVTQTPKHLITATGQRVTLRCSPRSGDLSVYWYQQSLDQGLQFLIQYYNGEERAKGNILERFSAQQFPDLHSELNLSSLELGDSALYFCASSTLAEYTQYFGPGTRLTVL.

V gene TRBV7-9 combines with J gene TRBJ2-3; 7 bases match TRBD2. The V gene end was trimmed by 5 bases and the J gene end by 5 bases; junction bases not matched to a gene: 13. Germline V lookup: CDR1 SEHNR, CDR2 FQNEAQ (reference sequence). The CDR3 has 16 amino acids. DNA of the CDR3: TGTGCCAGCAGCCCTACCGGGGGAGGGAGTATAGATACGCAGTATTTT. Translated, it gives CASSPTGGGSIDTQYF.

The CDR3 DNA reads TGTGCCAGCAGCTTGGAGAGAGGCGGCTACACCTTC. Residues: CASSLERGGYTF. The chain recombines TRBV5-4 with TRBJ1-2; D is uncertain. Germline CDR1 reads SGHNT; CDR2 reads YYREEE (reference sequence). CDR3 length equals 12 residues. The V and J ends lost 0 bases and 8 bases respectively, with 8 bases between them.

The V gene is TRBV7-8, the J gene TRBJ1-2; D is uncertain. The V end lost 1 base, the J end lost 8 bases, and 14 bases lay between the germline ends. The CDR3 has 14 amino acids. Germline V gives CDR1 SGHVS, CDR2 FQNEAQ. The chain's CDR3 is CASSLVGGIRGYTF. CDR3 coding DNA: TGTGCCAGCAGCTTAGTGGGCGGGATTCGCGGCTACACCTTC.

The rearrangement links TRBV5-1 to TRBJ2-5, with 10 bases aligning to TRBD1. CDR1 SGHRS and CDR2 YFSETQ come from the germline V gene. The CDR3 spans 15 residues. The junction had 9 bases not matched to a gene; V was cut back by 4 bases and J by 6 bases. The CDR3 nucleotides are TGCGCCAGCAGCCCGACAGGGGGCGGGTTCCAGACCCAGTACTTC. This gives the protein CASSPTGGGFQTQYF. The whole variable domain, filled in from reference TRBV5-1 and TRBJ2-5, reads KAGVTQTPRYLIKTRGQQVTLSCSPISGHRSVSWYQQTPGQGLQFLFEYFSETQRNKGNFPGRFSGRQFSNSRSEMNVSTLELGDSALYLCASSPTGGGFQTQYFGPGTRLLVL.

The rearrangement links TRBV7-9 to TRBJ1-6; 8 bases are a match to TRBD1. Per the germline V gene, CDR1 is SEHNR and CDR2 is FQNEAQ (reference sequence). This CDR3 spans 18 amino acids. Trimming cost V 4 bases and J 0 bases; bases outside gene matches: 8. Here the CDR3 reads CASSSTITGGSYNSPLHF. The CDR3 nucleotides read TGTGCCAGCAGCTCCACCATCACAGGGGGCTCCTATAATTCACCCCTCCACTTT. Full variable domain (remainder filled in from reference TRBV7-9 and TRBJ1-6): DTGVSQNPRHKITKRGQNVTFRCDPISEHNRLYWYRQTLGQGPEFLTYFQNEAQLEKSRLLSDRFSAERPKGSFSTLEIQRTEQGDSAMYLCASSSTITGGSYNSPLHFGNGTRLTVT.

This chain uses TRBV6-5 with TRBJ1-1, with D maybe TRBD1 (6 bases). The CDR3 has 14 amino acids. CDR1 MNHEY and CDR2 SVGAGI come from the germline V gene. The V end lost 6 bases, the J end lost 1 base, and 12 bases lay between the germline ends. CDR3 in amino acids: CASRTGSTNTEAFF. The CDR3, as DNA: TGTGCCAGCAGAACAGGGTCAACGAACACTGAAGCTTTCTTT.

The chain couples TRBV5-1 to TRBJ2-3; 7 bases map to TRBD1. Germline V gives CDR1 SGHRS, CDR2 YFSETQ. V gave up 0 bases and J gave up 6 bases; unmatched junction bases: 10. There are 16 residues in the CDR3. The DNA of the CDR3 is TGCGCCAGCAGCTTGGCTCTACGACAGGGCAGGGATACGCAGTATTTT. Translating it yields CASSLALRQGRDTQYF.

A single count supports this clone. This chain's CDR3 is CASSGQGFTDTQYF. The CDR3 DNA reads TGCGCCAGCAGCGGACAGGGGTTCACAGATACGCAGTATTTT. The chain links TRBV5-1 to TRBJ2-3; 9 bases are a match to TRBD1. V shed 4 bases, J shed 2 bases, and the junction held 2 bases outside the gene matches. Per germline, CDR1 SGHRS and CDR2 YFSETQ. The CDR3 is 14 amino acids.

The V gene is TRBV2, the J gene TRBJ2-1, with 7 bases lining up with TRBD1. CDR3 length: 15 residues. Germline trimming cut 8 bases from V and 6 bases from J; bases unmatched to any gene: 13. Germline V gives CDR1 SNHLY, CDR2 FYNNEI. This CDR3 reads CASGARGPPVNEQFF. The CDR3 DNA reads as TGTGCCAGCGGGGCGAGGGGGCCACCCGTCAATGAGCAGTTCTTC. Supplemented by reference TRBV2 and TRBJ2-1, the full variable domain reads EPEVTQTPSHQVTQMGQEVILRCVPISNHLYFYWYRQILGQKVEFLVSFYNNEISEKSEIFDDQFSVERPDGSNFTLKIRSTKLEDSAMYFCASGARGPPVNEQFFGPGTRLTVL.

V and J are TRBV9 and TRBJ2-1; 15 nucleotides agree with TRBD2. Germline CDR1 is SGDLS and CDR2 is YYNGEE. V was clipped by 4 bases and J by 5 bases; unmatched bases: 4. This CDR3 has 16 amino acids. In DNA form, the CDR3 reads TGTGCCAGCAGCCCACGGACTAGCGGGAGGGACAATGAGCAGTTCTTC. It translates to CASSPRTSGRDNEQFF. Complete variable domain (other parts from reference TRBV9 and TRBJ2-1): DSGVTQTPKHLITATGQRVTLRCSPRSGDLSVYWYQQSLDQGLQFLIQYYNGEERAKGNILERFSAQQFPDLHSELNLSSLELGDSALYFCASSPRTSGRDNEQFFGPGTRLTVL.

This clone was observed once. V gene TRBV15 combines with J gene TRBJ2-7, with TRBD2 matching 7 bases. Unmatched junction bases numbered 3, after V lost 0 bases and J lost 7 bases. The CDR3 covers 13 residues. Germline V gene data show CDR1 as LNHNV and CDR2 as YYDKDF (reference sequence). The CDR3 loop is CATSRDEGGEQYF. The DNA for the CDR3 is TGTGCCACCAGCAGAGATGAGGGAGGGGAGCAGTACTTC.

J is TRBJ2-2 and V is TRBV5-1; D may be TRBD2 (7 bases). The V gene's germline CDR1 is SGHRS and CDR2 YFSETQ. Between the trimmed V and J ends, which lost 0 bases and 5 bases, there was a span of 17 bases. The CDR3 extends over 17 amino acids. The CDR3 loop reads CASSLDGRGARTGELFF. CDR3 DNA: TGCGCCAGCAGCTTGGACGGCCGGGGGGCGAGAACCGGGGAGCTGTTTTTT.

The rearrangement links TRBV2 to TRBJ1-1; 7 nucleotides align to TRBD1. This CDR3 has 15 amino acids. Germline V gives CDR1 SNHLY, CDR2 FYNNEI. J lost 4 bases, V lost 6 bases, and 11 bases had no gene match. The CDR3 sequence: CASSPRVGGGTEAFF. CDR3 bases: TGTGCCAGCAGCCCCAGGGTAGGGGGCGGCACTGAAGCTTTCTTT. Full variable domain (outside the CDR3, taken from reference TRBV2 and TRBJ1-1): EPEVTQTPSHQVTQMGQEVILRCVPISNHLYFYWYRQILGQKVEFLVSFYNNEISEKSEIFDDQFSVERPDGSNFTLKIRSTKLEDSAMYFCASSPRVGGGTEAFFGQGTRLTVV.

The J gene is TRBJ2-5, the V gene TRBV2; no clear D gene. V gave up 7 bases and J gave up 3 bases, with 15 bases separating them. CDR1 is SNHLY and CDR2 is FYNNEI in the germline V gene. CDR3 length: 14 amino acids. In DNA, the CDR3 is TGTGCCAGCATGAGCACTCAATTTGAAGAGACCCAGTACTTC. It specifies CASMSTQFEETQYF.

The chain uses TRBV4-3 and TRBJ2-1; 7 nucleotides align to TRBD2. Germline values: CDR1 LGHNA, CDR2 YSLEER. The CDR3 spans 16 residues. The ends lost 1 base at V and 2 bases at J; junction bases unmatched: 5. CDR3 bases: TGCGCCAGCAGCCAAGGGGCAGCGGGGCCCTACAATGAGCAGTTCTTC. Its translation is CASSQGAAGPYNEQFF.